This T cell receptor beta chain was captured in a study of spatial heterogeneity in lung cancer. Study-level information: PBMC samples from follow-up, when available, were sequenced at a median of about 2 years post-resection.

TCRdb recomputed calls from the 5' RACE reads with MiXCR, one row per CDR3 protein. The table includes about 36,000 distinct CDR3 sequences, around 6.9% detected once. Overall study findings and caveats: There were more appearances of ubiquitous expanded tumor TCRs in blood at resection than at follow-up.

The time point: blood at routine non-recurrence follow-up after resection. From germline, CDR1 is LNHDA and CDR2 SQIVND (reference sequence). Trimming pared 3 bases from V and 6 bases from J, leaving 18 bases between. The CDR3 runs 16 residues. This clonotype occurred many times. What it recognizes is unknown. V is TRBV19 and J is TRBJ1-5; D is perhaps TRBD1 (5 bases). The receptor was derived from a male donor with early-stage non-small cell lung cancer. Sequenced here: PBMCs, sampled at follow-up. The DNA for the CDR3 is TGTGCCAGTAGTATTGCCCCCGGGACTGGCGGTCAGCCCCAGCATTTT. Amino acid sequence: CASSIAPGTGGQPQHF.